The clone carrying this TCR beta chain occurred a few times. The data derive from a study of metastatic and nonmetastatic thyroid tumors. TCRdb reanalyzed the PCR reads with MiXCR. The sample has about 24,000 clones; around 20% are singletons. V lost 6 bases and J 3 bases, leaving 9 bases between the germline ends. The V gene's germline CDR1 is MNHNS and CDR2 SASEGT. The CDR3 length is 13 residues. Before thyroid surgery, none of the patients had received any treatment. This sequence joins TRBV6-1 and TRBJ1-3; D not certain. The source is a male donor with papillary thyroid cancer or a benign thyroid nodule (not recorded which). Some clones in this sample may be carry-over from other donors' samples. The sample consisted of blood. The CDR3 sequence is CASREGGGNTIYF. CDR3 sequence (DNA): TGTGCCAGCAGGGAGGGAGGTGGAAACACCATATATTTT.